This TCR beta chain was sequenced for a study of beta chain features in type 1 diabetes. Study results and limitations: Compared with healthy donors, patients appeared to share more similar naive, central memory and regulatory TCRB repertoires. No resolution was reached here on whether HLA type influences TCRB rearrangement. The study found moderately but significantly shorter TCRB CDR3s in all four CD4+ subsets of Type 1 diabetes patients.

CDR3 length equals 15 residues. With V trimmed by 4 bases and J by 7 bases, 7 bases remained unmatched. The germline gives CDR1 LNHDA, CDR2 SQIVND (reference sequence). This clone was counted a few times. What it binds is unknown. Every isolated RNA sample was fully reverse transcribed, so sequencing captured expressed TCRB transcripts. Here immunoSEQ multiplex PCR was the method, and the copy in TCRdb shows in-frame clones only, minus some. The repertoire holds 350,000 to 400,000 clones, with 10% to 15% as singletons. The chain links TRBV19 to TRBJ1-6; 7 bases match TRBD1. The clonotype comes from a woman younger than 35 with type 1 diabetes. Sequencing was performed on naive CD4+ T cells from blood. This chain's CDR3 is CASSTRQGSNSPLHF. CDR3 DNA sequence: TGTGCCAGTAGTACCCGACAGGGATCAAATTCACCCCTCCACTTT.